These T cell receptor beta chains were read from a single sample in a study of T cell responses to AZD1222 COVID-19 vaccine. Profiling relied on immunoSEQ multiplex PCR, and the TCRdb table lists in-frame clones only, not all of them. The top ten clones hold 1.6% of a sample with about 120,000 clones, roughly nine tenths of them seen once. The sequencing here drew on peripheral blood, taken 28 days after the second AZD1222 dose. Receptors were obtained from an adult who received the AZD1222 COVID-19 vaccine. Both conserved end residues are part of each CDR3. The D gene is left open where the match is weak. Some rows mark clone size as missing; the rest say once, few, many or name a class of expanded clone.

>NA|TRBV30|TRBJ1-2|NA
TGTGCCTGGAGTGTACAATCAGGTGACTATGGCTACACCTTC
CAWSVQSGDYGYTF
>NA|TRBV3-1/TRBV3-2|TRBJ1-2|NA
TGTGCCAGCAGCCAAGATCCCTATGGCTACACCTTC
CASSQDPYGYTF
>NA|TRBV2|TRBJ1-6|NA
TGTGCCAGCAGCCCACAATCCCGTCACGGGAATTCACCCCTCCACTTT
CASSPQSRHGNSPLHF
>NA|TRBV19|TRBJ1-5|once
TGTGCCAGTAGTACCTATCTGCGAGGGGAGAATCAGCCCCAGCATTTT
CASSTYLRGENQPQHF
>NA|TRBV28|TRBJ1-5|NA
TGTGCCAGCAGTTTATTTACAGCCTCTCAGCCCCAGCATTTT
CASSLFTASQPQHF
>NA|TRBV7-2|TRBJ2-1|NA
TGTGCCAGCAGCTTAGGCTGGCGTGAGCAGTTCTTC
CASSLGWREQFF
>TRBD2|TRBV2|TRBJ2-1|NA
TGTGCCAGCAGTGAAATGATGGGAGGGAATGGACGAGGGGATGAGCAGTTCTTC
CASSEMMGGNGRGDEQFF
>NA|TRBV10-2|TRBJ2-7|NA
TGCGCCAGCAGTGAGTCGAGTTCCCTAGCACCGCCCGGGATCTACGAGCAGTACTTC
CASSESSSLAPPGIYEQYF
>NA|TRBV6-5|TRBJ1-3|NA
TGTGCCAGCAGTTACCAGTCCAACTCTGGAAACACCATATATTTT
CASSYQSNSGNTIYF
>TRBD1|TRBV3-1/TRBV3-2|TRBJ1-2|NA
TGTGCCAGCAGCCAAGCCGACAGGGGAGGGGGCGGCTACACCTTC
CASSQADRGGGGYTF
>NA|TRBV3-1/TRBV3-2|TRBJ1-3|NA
TGTGCCAGCAGCCAAAGGATAGGGGCTAGCTCTGGAAACACCATATATTTT
CASSQRIGASSGNTIYF
>NA|TRBV2|TRBJ2-7|once
TGTGCCACCCGGACACCGCACTCCTACGAGCAGTACTTC
CATRTPHSYEQYF
>TRBD1|TRBV5-4|TRBJ2-1|NA
TGTGCCAGCAGCGGACAGGATAACCAATACAATGAGCAGTTCTTC
CASSGQDNQYNEQFF
>NA|TRBV25-1|TRBJ1-2|NA
TGTGCCAGCAGTGAATCATCAGGCACCGGCTACACCTTC
CASSESSGTGYTF
>TRBD2|TRBV6-5|TRBJ2-7|NA
TGTGCCAGCGCCCCCAGGCGGGAGGGATTGTACGAGCAGTACTTC
CASAPRREGLYEQYF
>TRBD1|TRBV9|TRBJ1-5|NA
TGTGCCAGCAGCGTCTCCGACAGGGCCACTCAGCCCCAGCATTTT
CASSVSDRATQPQHF
>TRBD2|TRBV9|TRBJ2-1|NA
TGTGCCAGCAGCGGCTCCGGGACTAGAGCATATGAGCAGTTCTTC
CASSGSGTRAYEQFF
>NA|TRBV5-1|TRBJ2-7|NA
TGCGCCAGCAGCTCCGACAGGGGAGGGTACGAGCAGTACTTC
CASSSDRGGYEQYF
>NA|TRBV4-1|TRBJ1-2|NA
TGCGCCAGCAGCCAAGTGGTGGCGCAGAATGGCTACACCTTC
CASSQVVAQNGYTF
>TRBD2|TRBV7-2|TRBJ2-1|NA
TGTGCCAGCAGCTTGGTAGCGGGAGTTGAGCAGTTCTTC
CASSLVAGVEQFF
>TRBD1|TRBV15|TRBJ1-4|few
TGTGCCACCAGCTTTTCGACGGGACAGGGGAATGAAAAACTGTTTTTT
CATSFSTGQGNEKLFF
>TRBD1|TRBV2|TRBJ2-7|once
TGTGCCAGCAGTGAAGCTCTAGAGGGGGCGGATTCCTACGAGCAGTACTTC
CASSEALEGADSYEQYF
>NA|TRBV5-8|TRBJ2-5|NA
TGTGCCAGCAGCTTGGGGGGGACAGAGACCCAGTACTTC
CASSLGGTETQYF
>NA|TRBV30|TRBJ2-5|NA
TGTGCCTGGAGTCCTCCTGACCTAGAAGAGACCCAGTACTTC
CAWSPPDLEETQYF
>TRBD1|TRBV5-1|TRBJ2-5|NA
TGCGCCAGCAGCTCCGGGACAGGCGATATGGTGGAGACCCAGTACTTC
CASSSGTGDMVETQYF
>TRBD1|TRBV4-1|TRBJ2-2|once
TGCGCCAGCAGCCACCTGGGACAGGGCGTCACCGGGGAGCTGTTTTTT
CASSHLGQGVTGELFF
>NA|TRBV6-5|TRBJ1-1|NA
TGTGCCAGCACCCCTCGGGTGAACACTGAAGCTTTCTTT
CASTPRVNTEAFF
>NA|TRBV11-3|TRBJ2-7|NA
TGTGCCAGCAGCTGGGCTATCTACGAGCAGTACTTC
CASSWAIYEQYF
>NA|TRBV5-6|TRBJ2-7|NA
TGTGCCAGCAGCCCGCCCACGTCGGGGGAAAACGAGCAGTACTTC
CASSPPTSGENEQYF
>TRBD2|TRBV15|TRBJ2-1|NA
TGTGCCACCAGCAGCTCTCCAACGGGTACTAGCGACATATACTCCTACAATGAGCAGTTCTTC
CATSSSPTGTSDIYSYNEQFF
>TRBD1|TRBV5-6|TRBJ1-1|NA
TGTGCCAGCAGCCATAGGGGGACAGCGAACACTGAAGCTTTCTTT
CASSHRGTANTEAFF
>NA|TRBV5-6|TRBJ1-1|NA
TGTGCCAGCAGCTTCTGGGGTTTCGGCACTGAAGCTTTCTTT
CASSFWGFGTEAFF
>TRBD2|TRBV27|TRBJ2-1|NA
TGTGCCAGCAGTCCCTGGCGGGAGGGGGGGAATGAGCAGTTCTTC
CASSPWREGGNEQFF
>NA|TRBV9|TRBJ2-1|NA
TGTGCCAGCAGCGTAGAGGGGCGGGCTTACAATGAGCAGTTCTTC
CASSVEGRAYNEQFF
>NA|TRBV7-2|TRBJ2-7|NA
TGTGCCAGCAGCTTAGTTTCCACAACCTACGAGCAGTACTTC
CASSLVSTTYEQYF
>TRBD1|TRBV19|TRBJ1-2|NA
TGTGCCAGTAGGGACCCCGGGACAGGGGATGGCTACACCTTC
CASRDPGTGDGYTF
>TRBD2|TRBV6-4|TRBJ2-2|NA
TGTGCCAGCAGTGCCACTAGCGGAGCCACCGGGGAGCTGTTTTTT
CASSATSGATGELFF
>NA|TRBV13|TRBJ2-4|once
TGTGCCAGCAGCCAGGGAGGGGGTTGGGCCAAAAACATTCAGTACTTC
CASSQGGGWAKNIQYF
>TRBD1|TRBV28|TRBJ1-2|NA
TGTGCCAGCAGTATGGGACAGGGCAACGGCTACACCTTC
CASSMGQGNGYTF
>NA|TRBV10-1|TRBJ2-2|few
TGCGCCAGCAGCCGGGACACCGGGGAGCTGTTTTTT
CASSRDTGELFF
>NA|TRBV19|TRBJ2-5|NA
TGTGCCAGTAGTCGCCTGGGGGACAACCTAGGGGAGACCCAGTACTTC
CASSRLGDNLGETQYF
>NA|TRBV7-9|TRBJ1-1|once
TGTGCCAGCAGCCTTAGAGGGGACGGGATCACTGAAGCTTTCTTT
CASSLRGDGITEAFF
>TRBD2|TRBV9|TRBJ2-1|NA
TGTGCCAGCAGCGTACCCGGGACTAGCGGGATGAGCTCCTACAATGAGCAGTTCTTC
CASSVPGTSGMSSYNEQFF
>TRBD2|TRBV4-2|TRBJ2-5|NA
TGTGCCAGCAGCCAAGGACTAGCGGATGGGGAGACCCAGTACTTC
CASSQGLADGETQYF
>NA|TRBV11-3|TRBJ1-1|NA
TGTGCCAGCAGCTCGAGGGGCCCGAACACTGAAGCTTTCTTT
CASSSRGPNTEAFF
>NA|TRBV28|TRBJ2-1|NA
TGTGCCAGCAGTCGCCCTGCGGCGGATGCTTACAATGAGCAGTTCTTC
CASSRPAADAYNEQFF
>NA|TRBV11-3|TRBJ1-1|NA
TGTGCCAGCAGCTTAGTTTTGGGCACTGAAGCTTTCTTT
CASSLVLGTEAFF
>NA|TRBV19|TRBJ1-5|NA
TGTGCCAGTCAGCTACTCAAACAGACTAGCAATCAGCCCCAGCATTTT
CASQLLKQTSNQPQHF
>NA|TRBV21-1|TRBJ2-7|NA
TGTGCCAGCAGCAAAGAAGGGATCAGTCATTACGAGCAGTACTTC
CASSKEGISHYEQYF
>NA|TRBV27|TRBJ2-3|NA
TGTGCCAGCAGTTTAGGCCTCCTCCCAGATACGCAGTATTTT
CASSLGLLPDTQYF
>NA|TRBV19|TRBJ2-7|NA
TGTGCCAGTACAAACGGATTCTACGAGCAGTACTTC
CASTNGFYEQYF
>NA|TRBV11-1|TRBJ2-5|NA
TGTGCCAGCAGCTTAGGACTACAGGAGGAGACCCAGTACTTC
CASSLGLQEETQYF
>NA|TRBV5-1|TRBJ2-1|NA
TGCGCCAGCAGCTTGGCCGGGTCTGAATACAATGAGCAGTTCTTC
CASSLAGSEYNEQFF
>NA|TRBV19|TRBJ1-2|NA
TGTGCCAGTAGTATAGACGGACAGAGGCACTATGGCTACACCTTC
CASSIDGQRHYGYTF
>NA|TRBV10-1|TRBJ2-1|NA
TGCGCCAGCAGTGTCCGACTAAACAATGAGCAGTTCTTC
CASSVRLNNEQFF